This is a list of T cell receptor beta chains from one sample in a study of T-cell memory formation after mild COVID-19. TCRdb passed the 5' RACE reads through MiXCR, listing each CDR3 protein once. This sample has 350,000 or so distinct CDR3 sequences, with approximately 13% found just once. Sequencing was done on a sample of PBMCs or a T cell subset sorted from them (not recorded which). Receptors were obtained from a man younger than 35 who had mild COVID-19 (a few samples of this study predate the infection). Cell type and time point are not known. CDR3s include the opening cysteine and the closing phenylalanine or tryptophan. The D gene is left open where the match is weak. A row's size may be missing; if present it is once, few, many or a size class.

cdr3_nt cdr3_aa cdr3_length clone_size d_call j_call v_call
TGTGCCAGCAGCTTAGCTGCGATCGGCAGGTCGACCCAGGGCTACACCTTC CASSLAAIGRSTQGYTF 17 few NA TRBJ1-2 TRBV7-8
TGTGCCATCAGTGAAGGTAGCAGGGATTCACCCCTCCACTTT CAISEGSRDSPLHF 14 few NA TRBJ1-6 TRBV10-3
TGTGCCTGGAGTGTCGGGGTCTACACTGAAGCTTTCTTT CAWSVGVYTEAFF 13 NA NA TRBJ1-1 TRBV30
TGCAGCGTTTTAGGGCATCAAGCGGGGGGTACAGATACGCAGTATTTT CSVLGHQAGGTDTQYF 16 NA TRBD2 TRBJ2-3 TRBV29-1
TGCGCCAGCAGCCAGGCGGGGGGGCAGGGAGATACGCAGTATTTT CASSQAGGQGDTQYF 15 NA TRBD2 TRBJ2-3 TRBV4-3
TGTGCCAGCAGTTTGGTCCAGGACGGAAAGGGGACCCAGTACTTC CASSLVQDGKGTQYF 15 few NA TRBJ2-5 TRBV12-3/TRBV12-4
TGTGCCAGCAGCTTCGGTTCTAGCGCCCCCAAGACCCAGTACTTC CASSFGSSAPKTQYF 15 few NA TRBJ2-5 TRBV7-2
TGTGCCATCAGCCGGGGGGCCGAGGCGGATACGCAGTATTTT CAISRGAEADTQYF 14 few NA TRBJ2-3 TRBV10-3
TGTGCCAGCAGTGAATCAGGGGGAGAGACCCAGTACTTC CASSESGGETQYF 13 NA TRBD1 TRBJ2-5 TRBV25-1
TGCGCCAGCAGTCTCCAGGGGAATGAAAAACTGTTTTTT CASSLQGNEKLFF 13 many NA TRBJ1-4 TRBV5-1
TGTGCCAGCAGCCACCCGGGGGCTGGCACTGAAGCTTTCTTT CASSHPGAGTEAFF 14 NA NA TRBJ1-1 TRBV9
TGCAGTGCTGGCAGGGATTTCAATCAGCCCCAGCATTTT CSAGRDFNQPQHF 13 NA NA TRBJ1-5 TRBV20-1
TGTGCCAGCAGCTTATTTTCGGGTAGGGCTTTCTTT CASSLFSGRAFF 12 many NA TRBJ1-1 TRBV7-2
TGTGCCAGCAGCGAAGGACCGGGACAGGGGTCTCTTATCCCTAACACTGAAGCTTTCTTT CASSEGPGQGSLIPNTEAFF 20 few TRBD1 TRBJ1-1 TRBV6-4
TGTGCCAGCAGCTTGGTCGGGGTGAGGATTAACTATGGCTACACCTTC CASSLVGVRINYGYTF 16 NA NA TRBJ1-2 TRBV5-4
TGTGCCAGCAGTTCGTGGGGGTACGTCGCTGAAGCTTTCTTT CASSSWGYVAEAFF 14 few NA TRBJ1-1 TRBV12-3/TRBV12-4
TGCGCCAGCAGCTTTGAGGCTAGCGGGGGTCAAGAGACCCAGTACTTC CASSFEASGGQETQYF 16 once TRBD2 TRBJ2-5 TRBV5-1
TGTGCCAGCAGCGTGGGCACCGGGACAGTGAACACTGAAGCTTTCTTT CASSVGTGTVNTEAFF 16 many TRBD1 TRBJ1-1 TRBV7-9
TGTGCCAGCAGTTTATATCAAAGGGGCACTGAAGCTTTCTTT CASSLYQRGTEAFF 14 NA NA TRBJ1-1 TRBV27
TGCGCCAGCAGCCAAGATAGCCACCCGAGCACAGATACGCAGTATTTT CASSQDSHPSTDTQYF 16 many NA TRBJ2-3 TRBV4-1
TGCGCCAGCAGCTTGGTCTCTGTGGGTACCAGAGCGGGGGGGCACGAGACCCAGTACTTC CASSLVSVGTRAGGHETQYF 20 NA TRBD2 TRBJ2-5 TRBV5-1
TGTGCCAGCAGTTTCCGGGCAGGGGACGCGGCCGGGGAGCTGTTTTTT CASSFRAGDAAGELFF 16 few NA TRBJ2-2 TRBV12-3/TRBV12-4
TGTGCCAGCAGCTTAGATTATAGGGAGCAGTACTTC CASSLDYREQYF 12 many NA TRBJ2-7 TRBV7-9
TGTGCCAGCGAACTAGCTGATCTTTTGACAGATACGCAGTATTTT CASELADLLTDTQYF 15 many NA TRBJ2-3 TRBV11-2
TGTGCCAGCAGTTCCCCCGCGGGGGCAAATGAGCAGTTCTTC CASSSPAGANEQFF 14 NA NA TRBJ2-1 TRBV28
TGTGCCAGCAAGGGGATCGGGCCCTTTAGTGAAAAACTGTTTTTT CASKGIGPFSEKLFF 15 NA NA TRBJ1-4 TRBV12-3/TRBV12-4
TGTGCCAGCAGATCCTCTTCCGGGACCTATAATTCACCCCTCCACTTT CASRSSSGTYNSPLHF 16 NA NA TRBJ1-6 TRBV6-5
TGTGCCAGCAGGGCCCTTTCCCCGGAGACCCAGTACTTC CASRALSPETQYF 13 NA NA TRBJ2-5 TRBV6-5
TGTGCCACCAGCAGTTCAGGGGTTTACAATGAGCAGTTCTTC CATSSSGVYNEQFF 14 NA NA TRBJ2-1 TRBV15
TGTGCCAGCAGCCCCGGACTAGCGGGGGTCTCGAACACCGGGGAGCTGTTTTTT CASSPGLAGVSNTGELFF 18 many TRBD2 TRBJ2-2 TRBV3-1
TGCAGTGCTAGAGCCCATTTGGGGAACACTGAAGCTTTCTTT CSARAHLGNTEAFF 14 many NA TRBJ1-1 TRBV20-1
TGCAGTGCCGGGGTTTTGGAGACCCAGTACTTC CSAGVLETQYF 11 NA NA TRBJ2-5 TRBV20-1
TGCGCCAGCAGCCACGGACAGGGAGATACGCAGTATTTT CASSHGQGDTQYF 13 NA TRBD1 TRBJ2-3 TRBV5-1
TGCGCCAGCAGGTGGGACCATGAGCAGTTCTTC CASRWDHEQFF 11 NA NA TRBJ2-1 TRBV10-2
TGTGCCAGCAGTGGAGCTTATCAGCCCCAGCATTTT CASSGAYQPQHF 12 few NA TRBJ1-5 TRBV12-3/TRBV12-4